This TCR beta chain was recorded in a study of blood T cell repertoires in COVID-19. Repertoires were generated with immunoSEQ multiplex PCR, while TCRdb's copy carries only in-frame clones and drops some. The sample yields under 350,000 clones, just under 90% seen once. The V end was cut by 8 bases, the J end by 0 bases, with 14 bases between. The CDR3 has 16 amino acids. CDR1 and CDR2 (germline): MNHEY, SMNVEV (reference sequence). Sequencing was performed on peripheral blood. This chain connects TRBV27 to TRBJ1-6; D gene unclear. This clonotype was sampled from a woman aged 30 to 39 with COVID-19, enrolled during active disease. DNA of the CDR3: TGTGCCAGCTCTTCTCCCCTGAGCTCCTATAATTCACCCCTCCACTTT. Amino acids: CASSSPLSSYNSPLHF.